This TCR beta chain was documented in a study of T cell responses to AZD1222 COVID-19 vaccine. Study results and caveats: Nearly half of spike-specific TCRs reportedly go after variant regions that carry no mutations. Compared with day 0, the breadth and depth of the Spike-specific TCR repertoire rose significantly after two doses of AZD1222.

V gave up 3 bases and J gave up 6 bases; unmatched junction bases: 5. The germline V gene has CDR1 SGDLS and CDR2 YYNGEE. This CDR3 has 15 amino acids. A note on this clone: The target antigen is unknown.

Some clones are missing from TCRdb's copy, which holds only in-frame ones; the method was immunoSEQ multiplex PCR. Among some 130,000 clones listed, roughly 89% were seen once. The rearrangement links TRBV9 to TRBJ2-2; 10 bases agree with TRBD2. This receptor was obtained from an adult in good health. This specimen was peripheral blood, taken on day 0 of AZD1222 vaccination. The chain's CDR3 is CASSELAGIPGELFF. The CDR3 DNA reads as TGTGCCAGCAGCGAACTAGCGGGGATCCCCGGGGAGCTGTTTTTT.